Below, 5 T cell receptor beta chains from the same sample are listed, as sequenced in a study of cytomegalovirus exposure and HLA in healthy donors. This PCR relied on a set of 60 Vbeta primers and 13 Jbeta primers. The method was immunoSEQ multiplex PCR; TCRdb's version includes in-frame clones alone and lacks a portion of them. This table lists 80,000 to 95,000 clones. Sequenced material: PBMCs. The receptors stem from a man between 45 and 60 years old in good health and CMV-seropositive.

The rearrangement joins TRBV7-3 to TRBJ2-2; 11 bases are a match to TRBD2. The V segment lost 4 bases and the J segment 3 bases; nucleotides outside the gene matches: 7. The CDR3 length is 17 residues. Germline V gene lookup returns CDR1 SGHTA and CDR2 FQGTGA. The CDR3 reads CASSSQRLAGYTGELFF. CDR3 in DNA: TGTGCCAGCAGCTCGCAACGACTAGCGGGATACACCGGGGAGCTGTTTTTT.

The genes are TRBV5-1 and TRBJ1-1; 9 bases align to TRBD1. Germline trimming cut 3 bases from V and 4 bases from J; bases unmatched to any gene: 4. CDR1 and CDR2 (germline): SGHRS, YFSETQ. The CDR3 extends over 14 amino acids. CDR3 DNA sequence: TGCGCCAGCAGCTCTGGGACAGGGATCACTGAAGCTTTCTTT. The encoded protein is CASSSGTGITEAFF.

CDR3 DNA: TGTGCCATCAGCCCGGGACAGGGTATAGGCGAGCAGTACTTC. Protein: CAISPGQGIGEQYF. The chain combines TRBV10-3 with TRBJ2-7; 9 positions match TRBD1. Germline V lookup: CDR1 ENHRY, CDR2 SYGVKD. V was clipped by 6 bases and J by 6 bases; unmatched bases: 9. The CDR3 is 14 residues long.

This chain's CDR3 is CASSPPSGSADTQYF. In nucleotides, the CDR3 is TGTGCCAGCTCACCACCCTCCGGGAGTGCAGATACGCAGTATTTT. V and J are TRBV18 and TRBJ2-3, with a weak D call TRBD2 (6 bases). The germline CDR1 and CDR2 sequences are KGHSH and LQKENI. Between the trimmed V and J ends, which lost 0 bases and 4 bases, there was a span of 11 bases. The CDR3 sequence is 15 residues long.

This chain joins TRBV11-2 and TRBJ2-7; TRBD1 agrees at 7 bases. CDR3 length equals 18 residues. The germline V gene has CDR1 SGHAT and CDR2 FQNNGV. V lost 4 bases and J lost 2; bases outside the gene matches: 17. CDR3 DNA: TGTGCCAGCAGCTCCATAAGCCGGGACAGAGGGTTTACCTACGAGCAGTACTTC. It encodes CASSSISRDRGFTYEQYF. Combining the CDR3 with reference TRBV11-2 and TRBJ2-7 gives the whole variable domain EAGVAQSPRYKIIEKRQSVAFWCNPISGHATLYWYQQILGQGPKLLIQFQNNGVVDDSQLPKDRFSAERLKGVDSTLKIQPAKLEDSAVYLCASSSISRDRGFTYEQYFGPGTRLTVT.